In this sample, the clone carrying this T cell receptor (beta chain) turned up once. What it recognizes is unknown. The germline V gene encodes CDR1 SGDLS and CDR2 YYNGEE. The length of the CDR3 is 16 residues. V was clipped by 4 bases and J by 0 bases, with 14 bases between them. Assay used: immunoSEQ multiplex PCR; TCRdb lists only in-frame clones, some missing. The sample lists 35,000 or so clones; about 90% were seen once. The sample belongs to a study of T cells in localized non-small cell lung cancer. Study observations and caveats: Adjacent lung tissue had a median around 50 of the top 100 clones found in the tumor.

Sequencing used peripheral blood, obtained before any cancer treatment. The clonotype was recovered from a woman aged 40-69 years with stage I lung adenocarcinoma. V and J are TRBV9 and TRBJ2-1; a possible D gene is TRBD1 (5 bases). The CDR3 DNA reads as TGTGCCAGCAGCCCCCAGGGTACGAACTCCTACAATGAGCAGTTCTTC. Amino acid sequence: CASSPQGTNSYNEQFF.